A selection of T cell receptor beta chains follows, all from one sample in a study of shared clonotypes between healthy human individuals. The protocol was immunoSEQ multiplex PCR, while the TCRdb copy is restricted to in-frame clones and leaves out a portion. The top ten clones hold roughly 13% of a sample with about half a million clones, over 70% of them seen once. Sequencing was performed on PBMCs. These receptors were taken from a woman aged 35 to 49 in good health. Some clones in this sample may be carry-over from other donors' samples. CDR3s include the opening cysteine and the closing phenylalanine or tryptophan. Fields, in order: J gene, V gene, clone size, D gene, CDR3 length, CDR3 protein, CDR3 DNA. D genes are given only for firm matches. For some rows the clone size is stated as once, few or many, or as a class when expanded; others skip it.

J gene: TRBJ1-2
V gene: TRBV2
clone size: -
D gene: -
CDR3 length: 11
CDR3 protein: CASKDSYGYTF
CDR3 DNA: TGTGCCAGCAAAGACAGCTATGGCTACACCTTC

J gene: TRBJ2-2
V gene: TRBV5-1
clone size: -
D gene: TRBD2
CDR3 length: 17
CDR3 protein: CASSLDPTSGNTGELFF
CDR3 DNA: TGCGCCAGCAGCCTGGATCCTACTAGCGGGAACACCGGGGAGCTGTTTTTT

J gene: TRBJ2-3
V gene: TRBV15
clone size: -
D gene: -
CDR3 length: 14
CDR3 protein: CATSRDLGTDTQYF
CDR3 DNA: TGTGCCACCAGCAGAGATCTAGGGACCGATACGCAGTATTTT

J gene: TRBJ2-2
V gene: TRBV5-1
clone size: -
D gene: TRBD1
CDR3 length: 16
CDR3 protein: CASSTTGTGPTGELFF
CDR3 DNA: TGCGCCAGCAGCACCACCGGGACAGGGCCCACCGGGGAGCTGTTTTTT

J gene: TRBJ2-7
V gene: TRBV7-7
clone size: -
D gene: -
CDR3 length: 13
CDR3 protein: CASSRQVTYEQYF
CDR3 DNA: TGTGCCAGCAGCCGACAGGTGACCTACGAGCAGTACTTC

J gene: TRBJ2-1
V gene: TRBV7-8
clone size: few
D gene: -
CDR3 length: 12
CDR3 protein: CASSTDGPKQFF
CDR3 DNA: TGTGCCAGCAGCACAGACGGGCCTAAGCAGTTCTTC

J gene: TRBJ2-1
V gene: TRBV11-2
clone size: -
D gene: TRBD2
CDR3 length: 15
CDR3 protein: CASRPLGLAGMEQFF
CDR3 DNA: TGTGCCAGCAGGCCACTCGGACTAGCGGGGATGGAGCAGTTCTTC

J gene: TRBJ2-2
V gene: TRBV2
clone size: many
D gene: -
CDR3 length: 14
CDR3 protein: CASSPLTVTGELFF
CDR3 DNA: TGTGCCAGCAGCCCGTTGACAGTCACCGGGGAGCTGTTTTTT

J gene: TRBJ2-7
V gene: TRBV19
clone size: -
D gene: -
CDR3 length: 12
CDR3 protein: CASSDRSYEQYF
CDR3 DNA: TGTGCCAGTTCAGACAGGAGCTACGAGCAGTACTTC

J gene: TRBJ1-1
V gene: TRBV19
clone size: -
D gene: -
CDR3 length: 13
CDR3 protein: CASSISRATEAFF
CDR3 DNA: TGTGCCAGTAGTATATCGAGAGCCACTGAAGCTTTCTTT

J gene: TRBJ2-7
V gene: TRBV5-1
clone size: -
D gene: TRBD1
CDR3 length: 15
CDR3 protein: CASSPRQGAAYEQYF
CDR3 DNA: TGCGCCAGCAGCCCGCGACAGGGGGCGGCCTACGAGCAGTACTTC

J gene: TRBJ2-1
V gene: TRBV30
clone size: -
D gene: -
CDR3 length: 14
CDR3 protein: CAWSTLGHPPEQFF
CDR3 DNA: TGTGCCTGGAGCACGCTCGGACACCCCCCAGAGCAGTTCTTC

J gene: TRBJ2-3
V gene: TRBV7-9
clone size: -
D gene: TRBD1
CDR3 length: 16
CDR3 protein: CASSPRAGGRTDTQYF
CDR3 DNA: TGTGCCAGCAGCCCCCGGGCAGGGGGAAGGACAGATACGCAGTATTTT

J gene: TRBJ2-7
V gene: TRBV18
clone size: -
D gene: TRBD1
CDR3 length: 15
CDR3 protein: CASSPPVDRGYEQYF
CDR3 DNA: TGTGCCAGCTCACCACCTGTGGACAGGGGCTACGAGCAGTACTTC

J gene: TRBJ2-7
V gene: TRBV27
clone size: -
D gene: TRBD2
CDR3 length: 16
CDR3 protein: CASRGLAGGLSYEQYF
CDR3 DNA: TGTGCCAGCAGGGGACTAGCGGGAGGGCTATCCTACGAGCAGTACTTC

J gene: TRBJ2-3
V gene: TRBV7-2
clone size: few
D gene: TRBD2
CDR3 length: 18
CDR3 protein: CASSLGRGLAGGKDTQYF
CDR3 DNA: TGTGCCAGCAGCTTAGGTCGGGGACTAGCGGGAGGTAAAGATACGCAGTATTTT

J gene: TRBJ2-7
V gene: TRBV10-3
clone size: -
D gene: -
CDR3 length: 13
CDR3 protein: CAISPRDSYEQYF
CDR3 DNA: TGTGCCATCAGTCCCAGGGACTCCTACGAGCAGTACTTC

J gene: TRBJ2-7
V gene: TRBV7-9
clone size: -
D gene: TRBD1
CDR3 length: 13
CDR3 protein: CASSRGQDYEQYF
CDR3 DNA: TGTGCCAGCAGCCGAGGACAGGACTACGAGCAGTACTTC

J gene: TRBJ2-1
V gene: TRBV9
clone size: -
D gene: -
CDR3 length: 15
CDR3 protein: CASSVGPNASGEQFF
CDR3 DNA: TGTGCCAGCAGCGTAGGGCCCAATGCAAGTGGGGAGCAGTTCTTC

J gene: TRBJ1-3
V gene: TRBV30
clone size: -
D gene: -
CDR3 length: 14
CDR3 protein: CAWSVGGSGNTIYF
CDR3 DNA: TGTGCCTGGAGTGTAGGGGGGTCTGGAAACACCATATATTTT

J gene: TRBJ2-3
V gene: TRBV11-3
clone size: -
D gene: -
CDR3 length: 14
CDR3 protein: CASSLSRSTDTQYF
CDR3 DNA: TGTGCCAGCAGCTTATCCAGGAGCACAGATACGCAGTATTTT

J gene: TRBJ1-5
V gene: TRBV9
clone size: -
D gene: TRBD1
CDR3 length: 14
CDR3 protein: CASSEGTGYQPQHF
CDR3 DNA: TGTGCCAGCAGCGAGGGGACAGGGTATCAGCCCCAGCATTTT

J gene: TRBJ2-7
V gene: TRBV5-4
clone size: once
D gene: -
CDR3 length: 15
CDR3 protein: CASSSGVAEAYEQYF
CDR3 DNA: TGTGCCAGCAGCTCCGGGGTAGCGGAGGCCTACGAGCAGTACTTC

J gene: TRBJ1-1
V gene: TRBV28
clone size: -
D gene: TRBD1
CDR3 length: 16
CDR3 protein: CASSFEGQGVNTEAFF
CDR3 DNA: TGTGCCAGCAGTTTTGAAGGACAGGGAGTTAACACTGAAGCTTTCTTT

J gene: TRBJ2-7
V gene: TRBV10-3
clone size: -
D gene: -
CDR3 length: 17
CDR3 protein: CAISEPAAQKGTYEQYF
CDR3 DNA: TGTGCCATCAGTGAGCCTGCTGCTCAGAAGGGAACCTACGAGCAGTACTTC

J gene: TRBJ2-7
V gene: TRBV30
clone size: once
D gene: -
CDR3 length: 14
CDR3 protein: CAWSRGEGEDEQYF
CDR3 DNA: TGTGCCTGGAGTAGGGGGGAGGGCGAGGACGAGCAGTACTTC

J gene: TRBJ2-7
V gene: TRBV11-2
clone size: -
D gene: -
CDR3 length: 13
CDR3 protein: CASSSYLAGEQYF
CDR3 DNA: TGTGCCAGCAGCTCCTACCTAGCTGGCGAGCAGTACTTC

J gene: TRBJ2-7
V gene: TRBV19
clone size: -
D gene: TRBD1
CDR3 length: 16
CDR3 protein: CASSTPQGQGAYEQYF
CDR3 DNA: TGTGCCAGTAGTACCCCCCAGGGACAGGGGGCCTACGAGCAGTACTTC

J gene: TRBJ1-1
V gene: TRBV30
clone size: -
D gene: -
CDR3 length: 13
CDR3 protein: CAWSRQEGTEAFF
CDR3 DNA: TGTGCCTGGAGTCGGCAGGAGGGCACTGAAGCTTTCTTT

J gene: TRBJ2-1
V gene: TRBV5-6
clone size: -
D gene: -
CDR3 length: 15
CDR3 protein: CASSLVNQGYNEQFF
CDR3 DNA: TGTGCCAGCAGCTTGGTGAACCAGGGATACAATGAGCAGTTCTTC

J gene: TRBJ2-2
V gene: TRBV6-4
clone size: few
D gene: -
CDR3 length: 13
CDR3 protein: CASSEGDTGELFF
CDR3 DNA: TGTGCCAGCAGTGAGGGGGACACCGGGGAGCTGTTTTTT

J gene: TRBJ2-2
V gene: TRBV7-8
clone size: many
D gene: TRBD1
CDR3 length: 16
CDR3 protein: CASSSRDRGRTGELFF
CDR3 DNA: TGTGCCAGCAGCTCGCGGGACAGGGGGCGAACCGGGGAGCTGTTTTTT

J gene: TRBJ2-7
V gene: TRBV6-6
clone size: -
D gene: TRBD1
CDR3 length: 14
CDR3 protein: CASSFPGQNYEQYF
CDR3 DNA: TGTGCCAGCAGTTTCCCGGGACAGAACTACGAGCAGTACTTC

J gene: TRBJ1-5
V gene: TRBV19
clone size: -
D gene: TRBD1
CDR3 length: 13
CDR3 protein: CASSGTGNQPQHF
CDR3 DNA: TGTGCCAGTAGTGGGACAGGGAATCAGCCCCAGCATTTT

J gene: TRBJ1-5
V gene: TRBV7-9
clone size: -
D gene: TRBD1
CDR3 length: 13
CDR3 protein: CASSLGTGESQHF
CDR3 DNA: TGTGCCAGCAGCTTAGGGACAGGGGAATCCCAGCATTTT

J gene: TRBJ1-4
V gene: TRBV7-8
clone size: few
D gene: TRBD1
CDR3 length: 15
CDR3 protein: CASSLQGGAGEKLFF
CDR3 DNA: TGTGCCAGCAGCCTTCAAGGGGGCGCGGGAGAAAAACTGTTTTTT

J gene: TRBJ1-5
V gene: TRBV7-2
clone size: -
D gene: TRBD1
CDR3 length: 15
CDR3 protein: CASSLVGTGNQPQHF
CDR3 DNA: TGTGCCAGCAGCTTAGTAGGGACAGGTAATCAGCCCCAGCATTTT

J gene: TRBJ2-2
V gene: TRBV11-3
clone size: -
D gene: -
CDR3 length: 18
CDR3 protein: CASSLDGGYHRDTGELFF
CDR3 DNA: TGTGCCAGCAGCTTAGATGGTGGCTACCATAGGGACACCGGGGAGCTGTTTTTT

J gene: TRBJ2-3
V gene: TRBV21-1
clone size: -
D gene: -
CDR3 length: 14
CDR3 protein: CASSPLPSTDTQYF
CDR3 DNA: TGTGCCAGCAGCCCCCTTCCTTCCACAGATACGCAGTATTTT

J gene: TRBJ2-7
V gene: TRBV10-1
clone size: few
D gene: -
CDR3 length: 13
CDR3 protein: CASSESSTYEQYF
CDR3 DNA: TGCGCCAGCAGTGAGTCTAGCACCTACGAGCAGTACTTC

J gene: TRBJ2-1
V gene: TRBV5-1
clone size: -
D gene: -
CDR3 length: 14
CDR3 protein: CASKPSGSYNEQFF
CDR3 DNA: TGCGCCAGCAAGCCCTCTGGCTCCTACAATGAGCAGTTCTTC

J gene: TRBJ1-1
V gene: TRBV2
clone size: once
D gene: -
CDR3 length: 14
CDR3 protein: CASSGGGPDTEAFF
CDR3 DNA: TGTGCCAGCAGTGGGGGAGGGCCGGACACTGAAGCTTTCTTT

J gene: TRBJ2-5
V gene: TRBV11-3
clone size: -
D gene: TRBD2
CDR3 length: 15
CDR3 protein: CASSRGTSGQETQYF
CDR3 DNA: TGTGCCAGCAGCCGGGGGACTAGCGGCCAAGAGACCCAGTACTTC

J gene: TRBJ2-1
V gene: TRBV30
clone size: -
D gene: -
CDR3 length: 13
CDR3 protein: CAWNGVSYNEQFF
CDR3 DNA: TGTGCCTGGAACGGGGTCTCCTACAATGAGCAGTTCTTC

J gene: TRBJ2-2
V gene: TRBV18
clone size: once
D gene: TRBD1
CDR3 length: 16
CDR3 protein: CASSPSAGGSTGELFF
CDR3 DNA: TGTGCCAGCTCACCATCGGCAGGGGGCAGCACCGGGGAGCTGTTTTTT

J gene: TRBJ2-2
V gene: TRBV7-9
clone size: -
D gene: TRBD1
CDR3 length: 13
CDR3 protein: CASSTDRVGELFF
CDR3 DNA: TGTGCCAGCAGCACCGACAGGGTCGGGGAGCTGTTTTTT

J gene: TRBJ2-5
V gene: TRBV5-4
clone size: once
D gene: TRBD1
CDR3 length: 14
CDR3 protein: CASSRTGVGETQYF
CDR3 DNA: TGTGCCAGCAGCCGGACAGGGGTGGGGGAGACCCAGTACTTC

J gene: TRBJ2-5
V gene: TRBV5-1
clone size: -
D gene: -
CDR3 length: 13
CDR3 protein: CASSLVGQETQYF
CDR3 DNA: TGCGCCAGCAGCTTGGTTGGCCAAGAGACCCAGTACTTC

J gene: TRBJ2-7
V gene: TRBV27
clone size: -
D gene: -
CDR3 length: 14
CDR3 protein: CASSPKGTIYEQYF
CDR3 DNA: TGTGCCAGCAGTCCAAAGGGGACCATCTACGAGCAGTACTTC

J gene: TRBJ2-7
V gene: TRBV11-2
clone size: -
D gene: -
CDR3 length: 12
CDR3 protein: CASSLLLGEQYF
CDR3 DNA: TGTGCCAGCAGCTTACTTCTCGGTGAGCAGTACTTC

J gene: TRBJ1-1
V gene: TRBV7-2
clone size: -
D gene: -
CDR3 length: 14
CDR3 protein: CASSSDRMNTEAFF
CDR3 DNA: TGTGCCAGCAGCTCCGACAGGATGAACACTGAAGCTTTCTTT

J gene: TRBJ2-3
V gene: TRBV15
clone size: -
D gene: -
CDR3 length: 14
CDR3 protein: CATSRARSTDTQYF
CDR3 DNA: TGTGCCACCAGCAGAGCAAGGAGCACAGATACGCAGTATTTT